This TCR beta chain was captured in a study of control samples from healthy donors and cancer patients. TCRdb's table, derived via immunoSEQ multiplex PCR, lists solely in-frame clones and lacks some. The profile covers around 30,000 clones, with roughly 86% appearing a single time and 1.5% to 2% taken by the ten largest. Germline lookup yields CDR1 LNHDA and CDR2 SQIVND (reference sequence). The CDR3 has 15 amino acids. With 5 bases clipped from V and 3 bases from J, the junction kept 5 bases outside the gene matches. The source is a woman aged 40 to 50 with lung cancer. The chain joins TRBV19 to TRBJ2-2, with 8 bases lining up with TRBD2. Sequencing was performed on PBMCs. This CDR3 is CASSPAGGYTGELFF. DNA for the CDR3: TGTGCCAGTAGTCCCGCGGGGGGTTACACCGGGGAGCTGTTTTTT.